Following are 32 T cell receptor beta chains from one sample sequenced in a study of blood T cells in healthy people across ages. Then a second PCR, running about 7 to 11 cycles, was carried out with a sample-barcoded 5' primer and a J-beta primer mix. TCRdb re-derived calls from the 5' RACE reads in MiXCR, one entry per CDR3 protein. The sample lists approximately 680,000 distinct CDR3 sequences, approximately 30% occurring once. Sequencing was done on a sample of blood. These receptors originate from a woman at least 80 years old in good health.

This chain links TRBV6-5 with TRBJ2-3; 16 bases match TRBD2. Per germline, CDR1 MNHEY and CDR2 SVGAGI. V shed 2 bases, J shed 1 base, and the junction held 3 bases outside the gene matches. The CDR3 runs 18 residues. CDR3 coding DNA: TGTGCCAGCAGTTACGGGACTAGCGGGGGGGCCGGCACAGATACGCAGTATTTT. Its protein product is CASSYGTSGGAGTDTQYF.

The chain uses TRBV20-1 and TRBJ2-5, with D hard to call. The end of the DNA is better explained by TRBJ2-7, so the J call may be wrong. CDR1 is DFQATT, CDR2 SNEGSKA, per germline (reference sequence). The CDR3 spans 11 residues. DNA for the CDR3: TGCAGTGCTAGCAATGAGTACGAGCAGTACTTC. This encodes CSASNEYEQYF.

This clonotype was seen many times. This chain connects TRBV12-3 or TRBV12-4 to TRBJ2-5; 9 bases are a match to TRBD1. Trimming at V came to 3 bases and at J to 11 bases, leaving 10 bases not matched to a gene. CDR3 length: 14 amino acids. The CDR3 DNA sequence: TGTGCCAGCAGTTTCTCGGGACAGGGTAGGGAGCAGTACTTC. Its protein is CASSFSGQGREQYF.

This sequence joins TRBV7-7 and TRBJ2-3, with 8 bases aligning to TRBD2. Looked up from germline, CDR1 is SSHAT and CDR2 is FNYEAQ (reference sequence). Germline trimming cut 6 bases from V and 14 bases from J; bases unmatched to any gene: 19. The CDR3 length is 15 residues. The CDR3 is CASRGGTGTRNFRYF. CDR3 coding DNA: TGTGCCAGCAGGGGAGGTACGGGGACTAGGAATTTTCGGTATTTT. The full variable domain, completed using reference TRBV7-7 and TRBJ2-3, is GAGVSQSPRYKVTKRGQDVTLRCDPISSHATLYWYQQALGQGPEFLTYFNYEAQPDKSGLPSDRFSAERPEGSISTLTIQRTEQRDSAMYRCASRGGTGTRNFRYFGPGTRLTVL.

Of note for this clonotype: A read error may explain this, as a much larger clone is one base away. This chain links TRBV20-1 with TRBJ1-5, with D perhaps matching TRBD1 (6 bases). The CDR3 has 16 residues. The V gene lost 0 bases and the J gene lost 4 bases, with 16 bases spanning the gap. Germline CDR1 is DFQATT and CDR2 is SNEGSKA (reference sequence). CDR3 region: CSARDGGLKPNQPQHF. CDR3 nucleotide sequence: TGCAGTGCTAGAGACGGGGGCCTGAAACCGAATCAGCCCCAGCATTTT.

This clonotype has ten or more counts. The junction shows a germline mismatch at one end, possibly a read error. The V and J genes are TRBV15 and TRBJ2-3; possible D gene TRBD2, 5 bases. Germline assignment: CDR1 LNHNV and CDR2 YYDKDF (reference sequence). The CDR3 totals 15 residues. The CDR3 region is CAISLRASSTDTQYF. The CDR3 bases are TGTGCCATCAGCTTGCGGGCCTCTAGCACAGATACGCAGTATTTT.

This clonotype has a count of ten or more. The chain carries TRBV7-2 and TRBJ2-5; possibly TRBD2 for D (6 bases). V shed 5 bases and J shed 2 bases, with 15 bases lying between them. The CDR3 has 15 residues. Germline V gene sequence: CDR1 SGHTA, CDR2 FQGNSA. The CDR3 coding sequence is TGTGCCAGCAGCGGGTTAACTAGCAGACAAGAGACCCAGTACTTC. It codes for CASSGLTSRQETQYF.

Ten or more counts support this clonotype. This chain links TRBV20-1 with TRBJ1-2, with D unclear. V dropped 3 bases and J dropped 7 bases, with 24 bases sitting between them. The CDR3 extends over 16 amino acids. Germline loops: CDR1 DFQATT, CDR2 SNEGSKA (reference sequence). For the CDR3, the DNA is TGCAGTGCTAGCAATTCAGTTCAGGATCCCTCCAGTGGCTACACCTTC. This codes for CSASNSVQDPSSGYTF.

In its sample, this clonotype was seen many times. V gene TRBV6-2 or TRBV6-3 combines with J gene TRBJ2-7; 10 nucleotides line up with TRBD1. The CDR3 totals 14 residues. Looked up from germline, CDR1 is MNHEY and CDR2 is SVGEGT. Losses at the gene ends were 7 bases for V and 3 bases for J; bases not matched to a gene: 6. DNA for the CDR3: TGTGCCAGCATTGACCGGGACAGGGGCTACGAGCAGTACTTC. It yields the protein CASIDRDRGYEQYF.

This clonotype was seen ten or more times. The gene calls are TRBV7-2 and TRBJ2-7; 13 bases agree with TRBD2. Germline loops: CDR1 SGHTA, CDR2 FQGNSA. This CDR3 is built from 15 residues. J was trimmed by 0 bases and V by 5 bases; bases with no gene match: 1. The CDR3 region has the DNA TGTGCCAGCAGCCGACTAGCGGGGGGCTCCTACGAGCAGTACTTC. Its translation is CASSRLAGGSYEQYF. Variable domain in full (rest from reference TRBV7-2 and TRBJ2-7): GAGVSQSPSNKVTEKGKDVELRCDPISGHTALYWYRQSLGQGLEFLIYFQGNSAPDKSGLPSDRFSAERTGGSVSTLTIQRTQQEDSAVYLCASSRLAGGSYEQYFGPGTRLTVT.

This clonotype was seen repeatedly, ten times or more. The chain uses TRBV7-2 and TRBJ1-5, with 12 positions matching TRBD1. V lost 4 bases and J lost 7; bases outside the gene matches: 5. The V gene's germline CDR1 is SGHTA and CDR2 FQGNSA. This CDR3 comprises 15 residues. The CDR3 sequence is CASSSPGTGGQPQHF. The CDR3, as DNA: TGTGCCAGCAGCTCTCCCGGGACAGGGGGCCAGCCCCAGCATTTT.

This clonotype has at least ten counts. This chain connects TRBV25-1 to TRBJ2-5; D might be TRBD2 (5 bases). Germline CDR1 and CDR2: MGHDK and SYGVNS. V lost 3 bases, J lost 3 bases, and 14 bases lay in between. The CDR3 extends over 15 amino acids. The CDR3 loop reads CASSEGTRVEETQYF. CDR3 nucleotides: TGTGCCAGCAGTGAGGGTACTAGGGTCGAAGAGACCCAGTACTTC.

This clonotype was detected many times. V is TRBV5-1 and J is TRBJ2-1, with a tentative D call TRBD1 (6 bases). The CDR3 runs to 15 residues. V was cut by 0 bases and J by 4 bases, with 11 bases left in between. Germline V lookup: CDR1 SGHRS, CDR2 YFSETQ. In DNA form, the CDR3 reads TGCGCCAGCAGCTTGGGGTCAGGGGCATACAATGAGCAGTTCTTC. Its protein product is CASSLGSGAYNEQFF.

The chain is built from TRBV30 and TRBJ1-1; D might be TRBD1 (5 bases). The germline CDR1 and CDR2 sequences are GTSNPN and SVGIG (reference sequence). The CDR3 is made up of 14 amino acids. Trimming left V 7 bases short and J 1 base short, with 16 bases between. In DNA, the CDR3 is TGTGCCTTCCGCCCCTCAACAGGGAACACTGAAGCTTTCTTT. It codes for CAFRPSTGNTEAFF.

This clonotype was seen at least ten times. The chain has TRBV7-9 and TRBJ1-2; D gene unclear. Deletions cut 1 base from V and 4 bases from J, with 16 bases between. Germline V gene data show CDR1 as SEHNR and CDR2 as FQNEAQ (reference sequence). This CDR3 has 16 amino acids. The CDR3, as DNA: TGTGCCAGCAGCTTAGGAACCCGCTCGAGCGCCTATGGCTACACCTTC. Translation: CASSLGTRSSAYGYTF.

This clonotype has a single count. In nucleotides, the CDR3 is TGTGCCAGCAGCTCCTACGGCGGGGAGCTGTTTTTT. Translation: CASSSYGGELFF. The rearrangement joins TRBV4-2 to TRBJ2-2, with D unclear. V lost 5 bases, J lost 7 bases, and 8 bases lay in between. CDR3 size: 12 residues. Germline-derived CDR1 and CDR2 are LGHNA and YNFKEQ.

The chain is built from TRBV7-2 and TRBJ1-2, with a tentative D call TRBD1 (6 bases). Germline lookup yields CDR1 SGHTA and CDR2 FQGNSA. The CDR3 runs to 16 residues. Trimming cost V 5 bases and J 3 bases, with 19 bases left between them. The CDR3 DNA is TGTGCCAGCAGCCGACCAAACACAGAGGGGGACTATGGCTACACCTTC. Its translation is CASSRPNTEGDYGYTF.

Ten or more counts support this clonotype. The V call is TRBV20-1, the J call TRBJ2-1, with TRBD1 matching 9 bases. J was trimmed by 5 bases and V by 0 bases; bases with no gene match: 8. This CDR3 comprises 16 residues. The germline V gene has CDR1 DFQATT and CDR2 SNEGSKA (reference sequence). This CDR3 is CSAREPGQGRNNEQFF. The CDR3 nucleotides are TGCAGTGCTAGAGAACCAGGACAGGGGAGGAACAATGAGCAGTTCTTC.

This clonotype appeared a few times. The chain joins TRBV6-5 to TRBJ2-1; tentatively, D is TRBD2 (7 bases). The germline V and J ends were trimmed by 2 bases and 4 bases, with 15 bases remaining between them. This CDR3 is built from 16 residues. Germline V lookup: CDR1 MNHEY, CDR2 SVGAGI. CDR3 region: CASSYAGKGGYNEQFF. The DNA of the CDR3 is TGTGCCAGCAGTTACGCGGGGAAGGGGGGGTACAATGAGCAGTTCTTC.

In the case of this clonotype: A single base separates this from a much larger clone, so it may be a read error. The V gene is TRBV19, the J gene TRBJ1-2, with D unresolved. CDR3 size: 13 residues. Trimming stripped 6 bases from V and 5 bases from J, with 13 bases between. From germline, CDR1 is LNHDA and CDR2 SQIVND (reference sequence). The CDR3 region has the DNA TGTGCCAGTAGGCCCGTAGGGAGGTATGGCTACACCTTC. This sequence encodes CASRPVGRYGYTF. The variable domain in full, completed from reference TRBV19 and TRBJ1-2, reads DGGITQSPKYLFRKEGQNVTLSCEQNLNHDAMYWYRQDPGQGLRLIYYSQIVNDFQKGDIAEGYSVSREKKESFPLTVTSAQKNPTAFYLCASRPVGRYGYTFGSGTRLTVV.

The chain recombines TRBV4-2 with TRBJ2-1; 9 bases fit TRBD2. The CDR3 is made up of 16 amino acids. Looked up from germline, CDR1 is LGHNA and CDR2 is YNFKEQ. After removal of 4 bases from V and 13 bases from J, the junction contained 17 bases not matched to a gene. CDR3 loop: CASSLRGGGLEETQFF. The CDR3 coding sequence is TGTGCCAGCAGCCTCCGCGGGGGGGGACTCGAAGAGACCCAGTTCTTC.

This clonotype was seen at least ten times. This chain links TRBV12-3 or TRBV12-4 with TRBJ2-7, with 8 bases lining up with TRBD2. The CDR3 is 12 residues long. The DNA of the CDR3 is TGTGCGAGCGGGGGTCTCCGCTACGAGCAGTACTTC. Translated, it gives CASGGLRYEQYF.

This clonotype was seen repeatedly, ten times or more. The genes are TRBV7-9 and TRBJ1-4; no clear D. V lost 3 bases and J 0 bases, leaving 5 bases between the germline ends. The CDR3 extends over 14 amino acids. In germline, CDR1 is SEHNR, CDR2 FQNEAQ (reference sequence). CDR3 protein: CASSFSATNEKLFF. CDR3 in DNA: TGTGCCAGCAGCTTCAGTGCAACTAATGAAAAACTGTTTTTT. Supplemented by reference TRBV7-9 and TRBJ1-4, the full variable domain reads DTGVSQNPRHKITKRGQNVTFRCDPISEHNRLYWYRQTLGQGPEFLTYFQNEAQLEKSRLLSDRFSAERPKGSFSTLEIQRTEQGDSAMYLCASSFSATNEKLFFGSGTQLSVL.

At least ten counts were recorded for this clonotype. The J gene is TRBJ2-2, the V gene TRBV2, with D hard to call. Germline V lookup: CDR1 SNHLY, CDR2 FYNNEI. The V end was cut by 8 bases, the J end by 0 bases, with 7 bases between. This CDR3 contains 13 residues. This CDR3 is CASGQTNTGELFF. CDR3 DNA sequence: TGTGCCAGCGGGCAGACGAACACCGGGGAGCTGTTTTTT.

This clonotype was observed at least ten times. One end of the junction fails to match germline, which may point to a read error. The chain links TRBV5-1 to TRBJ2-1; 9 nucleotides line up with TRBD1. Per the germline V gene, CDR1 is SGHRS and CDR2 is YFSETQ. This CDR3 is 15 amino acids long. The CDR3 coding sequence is TGTGCCAGCAGCTCGACAGGGGGGCCCTACAATGAGCAGTTCTTC. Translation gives CASSSTGGPYNEQFF.

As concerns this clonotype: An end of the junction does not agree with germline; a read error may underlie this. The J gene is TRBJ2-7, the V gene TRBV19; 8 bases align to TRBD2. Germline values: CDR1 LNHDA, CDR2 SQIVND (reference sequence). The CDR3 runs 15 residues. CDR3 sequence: CTSSISSGATYEQYF. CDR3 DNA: TGTACCAGTAGTATAAGTAGCGGGGCGACCTACGAGCAGTACTTC.

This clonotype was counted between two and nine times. CDR3 amino acids: CASSRQRGLETQYF. The CDR3 coding sequence is TGTGCCAGCAGTCGTCAGCGGGGGTTGGAGACCCAGTACTTC. The chain is built from TRBV6-6 and TRBJ2-5, with TRBD2 matching 8 bases. Germline loops: CDR1 MNHNY, CDR2 SVGAGI (reference sequence). CDR3 length: 14 amino acids. Unmatched junction bases numbered 7, after V lost 5 bases and J lost 5 bases.

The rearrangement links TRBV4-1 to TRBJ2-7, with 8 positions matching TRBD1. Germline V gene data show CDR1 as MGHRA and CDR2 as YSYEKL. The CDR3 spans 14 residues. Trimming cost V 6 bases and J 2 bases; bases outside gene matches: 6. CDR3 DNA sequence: TGCGCCAGCAGGGACTGGGACAGGCCCTACGAGCAGTACTTC. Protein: CASRDWDRPYEQYF.

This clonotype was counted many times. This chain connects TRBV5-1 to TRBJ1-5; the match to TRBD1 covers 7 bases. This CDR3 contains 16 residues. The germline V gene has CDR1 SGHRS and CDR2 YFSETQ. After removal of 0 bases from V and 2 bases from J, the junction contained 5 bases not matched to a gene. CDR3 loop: CASSLGGGGGNQPQHF. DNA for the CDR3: TGCGCCAGCAGCTTGGGAGGGGGCGGGGGCAATCAGCCCCAGCATTTT.

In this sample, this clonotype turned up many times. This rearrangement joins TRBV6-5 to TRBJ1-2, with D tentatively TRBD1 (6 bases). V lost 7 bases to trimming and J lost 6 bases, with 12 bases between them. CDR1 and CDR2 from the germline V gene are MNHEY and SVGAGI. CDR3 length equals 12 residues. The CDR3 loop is CASTEGVDGYTF. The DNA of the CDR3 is TGTGCCAGCACGGAGGGGGTCGATGGCTACACCTTC.

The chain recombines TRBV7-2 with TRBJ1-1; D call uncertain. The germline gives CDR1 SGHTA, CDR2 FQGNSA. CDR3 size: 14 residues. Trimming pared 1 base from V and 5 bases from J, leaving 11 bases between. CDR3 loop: CASSLEAYTTEAFF. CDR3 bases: TGTGCCAGCAGCTTAGAGGCTTATACAACTGAAGCTTTCTTT.

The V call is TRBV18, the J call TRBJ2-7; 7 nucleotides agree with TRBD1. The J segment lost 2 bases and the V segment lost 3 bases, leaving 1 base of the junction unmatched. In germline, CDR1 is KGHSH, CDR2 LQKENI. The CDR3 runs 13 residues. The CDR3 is CASSPQGAYEQYF. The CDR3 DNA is TGTGCCAGCTCACCCCAGGGGGCCTACGAGCAGTACTTC.